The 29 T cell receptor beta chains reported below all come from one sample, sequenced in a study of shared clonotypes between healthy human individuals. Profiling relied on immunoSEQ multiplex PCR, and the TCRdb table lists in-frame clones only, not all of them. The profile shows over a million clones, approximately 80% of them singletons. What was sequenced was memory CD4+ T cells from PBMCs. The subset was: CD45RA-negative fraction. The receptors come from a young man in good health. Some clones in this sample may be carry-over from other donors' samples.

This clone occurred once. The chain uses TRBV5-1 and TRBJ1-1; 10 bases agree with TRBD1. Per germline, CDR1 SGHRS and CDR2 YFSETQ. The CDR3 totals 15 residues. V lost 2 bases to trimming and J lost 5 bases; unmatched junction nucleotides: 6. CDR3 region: CASSFLTGGGTEAFF. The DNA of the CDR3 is TGCGCCAGCAGCTTTTTGACAGGGGGCGGGACTGAAGCTTTCTTT.

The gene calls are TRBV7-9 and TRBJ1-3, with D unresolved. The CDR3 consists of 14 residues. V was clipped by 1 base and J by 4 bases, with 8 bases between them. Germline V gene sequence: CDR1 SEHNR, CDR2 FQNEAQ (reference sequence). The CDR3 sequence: CASSLEMVGNTIYF. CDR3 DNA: TGTGCCAGCAGCTTAGAGATGGTGGGAAACACCATATATTTT.

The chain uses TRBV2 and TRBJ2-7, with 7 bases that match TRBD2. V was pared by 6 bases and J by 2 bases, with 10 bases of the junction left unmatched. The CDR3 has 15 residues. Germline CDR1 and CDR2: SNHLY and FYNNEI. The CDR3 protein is CASSEGTSETYEQYF. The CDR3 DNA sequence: TGTGCCAGCAGCGAGGGAACTAGCGAGACCTACGAGCAGTACTTC.

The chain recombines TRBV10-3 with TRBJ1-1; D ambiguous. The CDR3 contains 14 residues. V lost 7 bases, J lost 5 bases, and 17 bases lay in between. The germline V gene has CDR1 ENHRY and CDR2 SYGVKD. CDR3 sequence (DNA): TGTGCCATCAATCGCGCGGCCTCTCGGACTGAAGCTTTCTTT. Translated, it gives CAINRAASRTEAFF.

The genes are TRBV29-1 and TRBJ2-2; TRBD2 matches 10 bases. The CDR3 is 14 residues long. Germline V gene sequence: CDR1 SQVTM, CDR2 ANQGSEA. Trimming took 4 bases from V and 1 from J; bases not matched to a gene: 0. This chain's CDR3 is CSVGTSGNTGELFF. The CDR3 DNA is TGCAGCGTTGGGACTAGCGGGAACACCGGGGAGCTGTTTTTT.

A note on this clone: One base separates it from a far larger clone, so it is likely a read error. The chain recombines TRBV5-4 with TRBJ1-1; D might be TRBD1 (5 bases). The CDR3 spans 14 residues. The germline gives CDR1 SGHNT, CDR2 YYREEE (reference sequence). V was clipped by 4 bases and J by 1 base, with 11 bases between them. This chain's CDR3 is CASSHAGGNTEAFF. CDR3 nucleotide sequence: TGTGCCAGCAGCCATGCCGGGGGGAACACTGAAGCTTTCTTT.

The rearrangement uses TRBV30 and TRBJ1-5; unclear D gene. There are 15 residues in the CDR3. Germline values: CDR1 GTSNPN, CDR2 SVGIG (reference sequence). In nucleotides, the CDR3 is TGTGCTTGGGAAGGGTACCCCAGAAACGATCAGCCCCAGCATTTT. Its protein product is CAWEGYPRNDQPQHF.

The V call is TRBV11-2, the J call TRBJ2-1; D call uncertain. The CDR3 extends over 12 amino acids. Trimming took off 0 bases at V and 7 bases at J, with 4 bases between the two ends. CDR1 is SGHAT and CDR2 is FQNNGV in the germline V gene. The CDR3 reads CASSLDQNEQFF. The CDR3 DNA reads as TGTGCCAGCAGCTTAGATCAAAATGAGCAGTTCTTC. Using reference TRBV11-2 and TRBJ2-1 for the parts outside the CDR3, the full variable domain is EAGVAQSPRYKIIEKRQSVAFWCNPISGHATLYWYQQILGQGPKLLIQFQNNGVVDDSQLPKDRFSAERLKGVDSTLKIQPAKLEDSAVYLCASSLDQNEQFFGPGTRLTVL.

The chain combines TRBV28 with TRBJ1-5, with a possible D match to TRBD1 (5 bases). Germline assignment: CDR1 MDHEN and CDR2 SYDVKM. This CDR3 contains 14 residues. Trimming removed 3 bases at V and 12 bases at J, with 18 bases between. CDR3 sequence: CASSFAGVDTDQHF. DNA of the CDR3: TGTGCCAGCAGTTTCGCAGGCGTGGACACGGACCAGCATTTT.

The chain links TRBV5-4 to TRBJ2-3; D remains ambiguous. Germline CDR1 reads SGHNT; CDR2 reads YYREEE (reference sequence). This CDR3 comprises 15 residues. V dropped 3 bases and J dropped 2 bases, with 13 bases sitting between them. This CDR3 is CASSWPGSLTDTQYF. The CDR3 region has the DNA TGTGCCAGCAGCTGGCCGGGCTCTCTCACAGATACGCAGTATTTT. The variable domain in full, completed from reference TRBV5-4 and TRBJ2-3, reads ETGVTQSPTHLIKTRGQQVTLRCSSQSGHNTVSWYQQALGQGPQFIFQYYREEENGRGNFPPRFSGLQFPNYSSELNVNALELDDSALYLCASSWPGSLTDTQYFGPGTRLTVL.

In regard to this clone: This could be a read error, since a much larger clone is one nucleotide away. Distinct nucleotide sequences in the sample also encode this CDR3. For the CDR3, the DNA is TGTGCCAGCAGCTTAGACAGGGGCACAGATACGCAGTATTTT. It encodes CASSLDRGTDTQYF. The chain links TRBV7-9 to TRBJ2-3; D possibly corresponds to TRBD1 (6 bases). The V end was cut by 1 base, the J end by 1 base, with 6 bases between. The CDR3 has 14 amino acids. Germline V gives CDR1 SEHNR, CDR2 FQNEAQ (reference sequence).

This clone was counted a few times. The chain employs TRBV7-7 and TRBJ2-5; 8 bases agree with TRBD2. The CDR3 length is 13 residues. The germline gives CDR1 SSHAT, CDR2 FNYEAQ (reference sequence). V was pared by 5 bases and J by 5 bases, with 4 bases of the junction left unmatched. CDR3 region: CASSRSGTETQYF. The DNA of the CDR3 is TGTGCCAGCAGCCGTAGCGGGACCGAGACCCAGTACTTC.

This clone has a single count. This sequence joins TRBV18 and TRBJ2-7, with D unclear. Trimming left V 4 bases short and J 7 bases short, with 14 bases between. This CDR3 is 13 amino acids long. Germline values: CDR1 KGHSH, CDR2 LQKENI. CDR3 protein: CASSRTLSGEQYF. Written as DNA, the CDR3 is TGTGCCAGCTCACGAACCCTCTCTGGGGAGCAGTACTTC.

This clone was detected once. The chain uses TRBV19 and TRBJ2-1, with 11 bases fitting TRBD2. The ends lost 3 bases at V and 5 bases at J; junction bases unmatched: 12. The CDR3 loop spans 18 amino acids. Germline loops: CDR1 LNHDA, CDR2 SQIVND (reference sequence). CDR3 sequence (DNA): TGTGCCAGTAGTATCTGGGGACCTAGCGGGAGGATGAACAATGAGCAGTTCTTC. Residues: CASSIWGPSGRMNNEQFF.

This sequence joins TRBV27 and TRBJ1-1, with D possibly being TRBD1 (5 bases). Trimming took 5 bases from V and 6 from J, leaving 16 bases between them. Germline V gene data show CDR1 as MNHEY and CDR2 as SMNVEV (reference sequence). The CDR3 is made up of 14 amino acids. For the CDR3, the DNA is TGTGCCAGCAGTCCCCAGACAGCTCTATCTGAAGCTTTCTTT. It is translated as CASSPQTALSEAFF.

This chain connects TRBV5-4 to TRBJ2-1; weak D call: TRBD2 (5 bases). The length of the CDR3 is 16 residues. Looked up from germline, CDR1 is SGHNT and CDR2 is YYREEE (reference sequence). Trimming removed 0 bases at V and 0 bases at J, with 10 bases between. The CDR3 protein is CASSLEAELSYNEQFF. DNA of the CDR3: TGTGCCAGCAGCTTGGAAGCGGAACTCTCCTACAATGAGCAGTTCTTC.

The CDR3 region is CASSTTISQETQYF. For the CDR3, the DNA is TGTGCCAGCAGCACCACGATATCCCAAGAGACCCAGTACTTC. J is TRBJ2-5 and V is TRBV9; D not resolved. The ends were cut back, 4 bases at V and 1 base at J, with 11 bases in the middle. CDR3 size: 14 residues. Germline lookup yields CDR1 SGDLS and CDR2 YYNGEE.

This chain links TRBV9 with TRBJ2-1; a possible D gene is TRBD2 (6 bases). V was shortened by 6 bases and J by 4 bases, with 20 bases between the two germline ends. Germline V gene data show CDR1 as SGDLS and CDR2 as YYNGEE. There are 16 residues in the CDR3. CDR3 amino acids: CASTTPLWEVYNEQFF. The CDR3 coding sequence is TGTGCCAGCACCACCCCTCTGTGGGAGGTTTACAATGAGCAGTTCTTC.

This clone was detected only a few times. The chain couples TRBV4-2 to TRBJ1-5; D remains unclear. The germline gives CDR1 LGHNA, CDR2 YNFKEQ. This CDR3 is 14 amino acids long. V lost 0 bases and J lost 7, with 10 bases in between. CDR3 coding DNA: TGTGCCAGCAGCCAAGATTGGGGTGTGCAGCCCCAGCATTTT. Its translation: CASSQDWGVQPQHF.

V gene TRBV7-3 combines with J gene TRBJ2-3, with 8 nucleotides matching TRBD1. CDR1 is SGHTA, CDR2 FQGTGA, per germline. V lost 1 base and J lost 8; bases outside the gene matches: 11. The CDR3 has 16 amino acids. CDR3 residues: CASSLNPGTGGLTQYF. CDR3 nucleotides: TGTGCCAGCAGCTTAAACCCCGGGACAGGTGGCCTTACGCAGTATTTT.

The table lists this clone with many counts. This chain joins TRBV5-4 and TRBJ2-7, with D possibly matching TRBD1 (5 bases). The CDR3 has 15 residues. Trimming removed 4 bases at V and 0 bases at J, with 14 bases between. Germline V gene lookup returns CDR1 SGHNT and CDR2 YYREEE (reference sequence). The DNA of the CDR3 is TGTGCCAGCAGCCGCGGCACAGGAGACTCCTACGAGCAGTACTTC. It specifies CASSRGTGDSYEQYF.

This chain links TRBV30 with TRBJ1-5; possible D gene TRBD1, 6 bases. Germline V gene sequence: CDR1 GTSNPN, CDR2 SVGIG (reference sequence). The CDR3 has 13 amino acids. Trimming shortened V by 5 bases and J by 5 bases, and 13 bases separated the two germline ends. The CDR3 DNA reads TGTGCCTGGGCTAGGGGGAGGGATCAGCCCCAGCATTTT. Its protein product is CAWARGRDQPQHF.

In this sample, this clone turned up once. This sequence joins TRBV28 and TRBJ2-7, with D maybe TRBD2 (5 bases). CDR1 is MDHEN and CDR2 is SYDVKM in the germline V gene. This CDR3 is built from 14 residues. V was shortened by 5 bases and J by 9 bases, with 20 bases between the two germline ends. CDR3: CASSSGPRGLGQYF. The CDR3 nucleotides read TGTGCCAGCAGTAGCGGACCGCGAGGGCTTGGGCAGTACTTC.

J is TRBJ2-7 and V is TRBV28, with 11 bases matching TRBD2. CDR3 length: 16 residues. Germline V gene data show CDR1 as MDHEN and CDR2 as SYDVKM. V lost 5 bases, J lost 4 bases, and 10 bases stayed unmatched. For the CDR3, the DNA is TGTGCCAGCAGTGGGCAGGGACTAGCGGTTCAATACGAGCAGTACTTC. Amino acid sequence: CASSGQGLAVQYEQYF.

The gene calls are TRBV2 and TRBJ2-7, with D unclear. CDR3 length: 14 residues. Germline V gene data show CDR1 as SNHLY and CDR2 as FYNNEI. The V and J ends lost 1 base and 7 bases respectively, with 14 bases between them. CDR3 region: CASSEEARVGEQYF. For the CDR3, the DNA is TGTGCCAGCAGTGAAGAGGCGCGCGTGGGTGAGCAGTACTTC.

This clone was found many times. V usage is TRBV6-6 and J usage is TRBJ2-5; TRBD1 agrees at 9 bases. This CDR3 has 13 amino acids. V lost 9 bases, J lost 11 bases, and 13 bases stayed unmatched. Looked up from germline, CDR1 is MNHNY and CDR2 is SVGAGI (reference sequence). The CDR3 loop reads CASGVGTGIFQYF. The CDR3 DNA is TGTGCCAGTGGGGTGGGGACAGGGATTTTTCAGTACTTC.

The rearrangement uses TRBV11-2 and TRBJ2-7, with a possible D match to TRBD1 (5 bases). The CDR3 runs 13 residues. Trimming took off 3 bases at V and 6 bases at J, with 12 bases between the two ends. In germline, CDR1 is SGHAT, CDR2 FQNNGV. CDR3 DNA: TGTGCCAGCAGCTTCTCAGGGAAACCCGAGCAGTACTTC. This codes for CASSFSGKPEQYF.

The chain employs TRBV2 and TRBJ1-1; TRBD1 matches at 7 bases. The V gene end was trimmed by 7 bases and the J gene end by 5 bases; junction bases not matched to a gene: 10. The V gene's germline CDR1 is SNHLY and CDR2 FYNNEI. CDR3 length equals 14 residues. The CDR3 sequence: CASNFDRAGTEAFF. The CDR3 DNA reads TGTGCCAGCAATTTCGACAGGGCGGGAACTGAAGCTTTCTTT.

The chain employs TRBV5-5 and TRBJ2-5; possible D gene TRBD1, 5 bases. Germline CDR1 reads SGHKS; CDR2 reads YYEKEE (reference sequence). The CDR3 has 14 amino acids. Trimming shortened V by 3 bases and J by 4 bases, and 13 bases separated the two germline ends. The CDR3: CASSSPTATETQYF. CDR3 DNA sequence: TGTGCCAGCAGCTCCCCGACAGCTACAGAGACCCAGTACTTC.